The next 8 T cell receptor beta chains were all read from a single sample in a study of regulatory T cells in long-lasting Graves disease. Time point: newly diagnosed GD, antithyroid drugs for less than 3 months. Researchers made the TCR library from RNA that was extracted from PBMCs. Through Arm-PCR of CDR3 regions and iRepertoire HTBI primers, TCR beta libraries were built. Via MiXCR, TCRdb re-called the multiplex PCR reads, giving one row per CDR3 protein. The sample records about 370,000 distinct CDR3 sequences, roughly a sixth being singletons. Specimen: peripheral blood mononuclear cells (PBMCs), collected at new diagnosis, from a patient treated with antithyroid drugs. These receptors all stem from a female donor with Graves disease.

This rearrangement joins TRBV5-1 to TRBJ2-2; 9 bases line up with TRBD1. Unmatched junction bases numbered 10, after V lost 4 bases and J lost 6 bases. CDR3 length: 16 residues. CDR1 and CDR2 from the germline V gene are SGHRS and YFSETQ. CDR3: CASSPRPGQGSGELFF. In DNA, the CDR3 is TGCGCCAGCAGCCCGCGGCCGGGACAGGGTTCCGGGGAGCTGTTTTTT.

This clonotype came up many times. V usage is TRBV4-1 and J usage is TRBJ1-5, with no clear D. V was clipped by 1 base and J by 4 bases, with 17 bases between them. The CDR3 contains 17 residues. CDR1 MGHRA and CDR2 YSYEKL come from the germline V gene. The CDR3 spells CASSQAIRTDPNQPQHF. The CDR3, as DNA: TGCGCCAGCAGCCAAGCAATCAGGACGGACCCAAATCAGCCCCAGCATTTT.

On this clonotype: A far larger clone is a single base away, which makes a read error likely. V gene TRBV20-1 combines with J gene TRBJ2-4, with TRBD2 matching 8 bases. The assigned J gene may be wrong: the sequence end matches TRBJ2-3 better. Germline CDR1 and CDR2: DFQATT and SNEGSKA (reference sequence). The CDR3 length is 15 residues. CDR3 sequence (DNA): TGCAGTGCTCGGACCGAGACTAGCGCGGGAAATACGCAGTATTTT. Translation: CSARTETSAGNTQYF.

This clonotype was detected a few times. This rearrangement joins TRBV18 to TRBJ2-1, with 7 bases fitting TRBD2. The germline gives CDR1 KGHSH, CDR2 LQKENI. This CDR3 region has 15 residues. Trimming cost V 4 bases and J 5 bases; bases outside gene matches: 8. In nucleotides, the CDR3 is TGTGCCAGCTCACTATCCGGGACTATCCACAATGAGCAGTTCTTC. Amino acid sequence: CASSLSGTIHNEQFF.

This clonotype appeared many times. The rearrangement joins TRBV20-1 to TRBJ2-2, with D perhaps TRBD1 (6 bases). CDR1 DFQATT and CDR2 SNEGSKA come from the germline V gene (reference sequence). Trimming removed 4 bases at V and 1 base at J, with 10 bases between. The CDR3 runs to 14 residues. As DNA, the CDR3 is TGCAGTGCTACGGACAGACAGAACACCGGGGAGCTGTTTTTT. As protein: CSATDRQNTGELFF.

This clonotype was recorded many times. V usage is TRBV6-5 and J usage is TRBJ2-4; possibly TRBD2 for D (5 bases). Per germline, CDR1 MNHEY and CDR2 SVGAGI. Trimming left V 0 bases short and J 1 base short, with 10 bases between. The CDR3 runs to 16 residues. CDR3 protein: CASSYSMGAAKNIQYF. DNA for the CDR3: TGTGCCAGCAGTTACTCGATGGGAGCTGCCAAAAACATTCAGTACTTC.

This clonotype was seen at least ten times. The V gene is TRBV5-1, the J gene TRBJ1-4; TRBD1 matches 7 bases. The CDR3 runs to 13 residues. J gave up 4 bases and V 5 bases, and 2 bases lay outside the gene matches. The germline CDR1 and CDR2 sequences are SGHRS and YFSETQ. CDR3 DNA sequence: TGCGCCAGCAGGACAGGGATTAATGAAAAACTGTTTTTT. This encodes CASRTGINEKLFF. Based on the CDR3 plus reference TRBV5-1 and TRBJ1-4, the full variable domain is KAGVTQTPRYLIKTRGQQVTLSCSPISGHRSVSWYQQTPGQGLQFLFEYFSETQRNKGNFPGRFSGRQFSNSRSEMNVSTLELGDSALYLCASRTGINEKLFFGSGTQLSVL.

V gene TRBV5-6 combines with J gene TRBJ2-1, with a weak D call TRBD2 (6 bases). The CDR3 totals 16 residues. Trimming left V 4 bases short and J 10 bases short, with 24 bases between. Germline values: CDR1 SGHDT, CDR2 YYEEEE. DNA of the CDR3: TGTGCCAGCAGCGGACCGGGACTGAACCCTTTTCGAGAGCAGTTCTTC. It translates to CASSGPGLNPFREQFF. Complete variable domain (other parts from reference TRBV5-6 and TRBJ2-1): DAGVTQSPTHLIKTRGQQVTLRCSPKSGHDTVSWYQQALGQGPQFIFQYYEEEERQRGNFPDRFSGHQFPNYSSELNVNALLLGDSALYLCASSGPGLNPFREQFFGPGTRLTVL.